A single sample gave rise to the 27 T cell receptor beta chains below, sequenced in a study of blood T cell repertoires in COVID-19 (TCRdb year 2020). The library relied on the immunoSEQ multiplex PCR assay. TCRdb obtained this table from immuneACCESS and retained in-frame rearrangements with V and J assigned. These tables miss some clones; where compared with another copy, unresolved V genes account for less than half of the shortfall, and the remainder is unexplained. In all, the sample holds some 130,000 clones, and about 92% of those were seen once. Of the sample, about 4% falls within the top ten clones. Source material: peripheral blood. The receptor source for this set is a man in his fifties with active COVID-19.

The chain carries TRBV19 and TRBJ1-4; the match to TRBD1 covers 10 bases. Per germline, CDR1 LNHDA and CDR2 SQIVND (reference sequence). Trimming took 8 bases from V and 7 from J; bases not matched to a gene: 10. The CDR3 is made up of 15 amino acids. The CDR3 sequence: CASAPGQGISEKLFF. CDR3 sequence (DNA): TGTGCCAGTGCCCCGGGACAGGGGATTTCTGAAAAACTGTTTTTT.

The chain recombines TRBV28 with TRBJ1-4; 8 bases agree with TRBD1. Germline V gene data show CDR1 as MDHEN and CDR2 as SYDVKM. There are 12 residues in the CDR3. V trimming: 10 bases; J trimming: 5 bases; junction bases outside the gene matches: 3. In nucleotides, the CDR3 is TGTGCCACCCGACAGGGGAATGAAAAACTGTTTTTT. Residues: CATRQGNEKLFF.

The chain uses TRBV21-1 and TRBJ2-1; the table calls TRBD1, which could not be checked here. TRBV21-1 is a pseudogene locus. The CDR3 length is 14 residues. The CDR3 sequence: CASSILPDDNEQFF. The CDR3 coding sequence is TGTGCCAGCAGCATTCTTCCAGATGACAATGAGCAGTTCTTC.

The chain combines TRBV6-1 with TRBJ2-4; 11 positions agree with TRBD2. Trimming cost V 2 bases and J 6 bases; bases outside gene matches: 0. The germline CDR1 and CDR2 sequences are MNHNS and SASEGT. This CDR3 contains 14 residues. The CDR3 DNA sequence: TGTGCCAGCAGTGAACTAGCGGGAGGAAACATTCAGTACTTC. Translated: CASSELAGGNIQYF.

The chain links TRBV6-4 to TRBJ2-1, with 9 bases identical to TRBD1. Germline CDR1 reads MRHNA; CDR2 reads SNTAGT. V was pared by 6 bases and J by 8 bases, with 8 bases of the junction left unmatched. CDR3 length equals 14 residues. The CDR3 loop reads CASSPGQGGHEQFF. DNA for the CDR3: TGTGCCAGCAGCCCGGGACAGGGCGGGCATGAGCAGTTCTTC.

The J gene is TRBJ2-1, the V gene TRBV7-2, with D unresolved. The CDR3 has 14 residues. Trimming took 5 bases from V and 3 from J, leaving 11 bases between them. Germline CDR1 and CDR2: SGHTA and FQGNSA. This chain's CDR3 is CASSQLVDYNEQFF. For the CDR3, the DNA is TGTGCCAGCAGCCAACTGGTCGACTACAATGAGCAGTTCTTC. Full variable domain (outside the CDR3, taken from reference TRBV7-2 and TRBJ2-1): GAGVSQSPSNKVTEKGKDVELRCDPISGHTALYWYRQSLGQGLEFLIYFQGNSAPDKSGLPSDRFSAERTGGSVSTLTIQRTQQEDSAVYLCASSQLVDYNEQFFGPGTRLTVL.

The chain couples TRBV14 to TRBJ2-7, with D perhaps TRBD1 (5 bases). The germline V gene has CDR1 SGHDN and CDR2 FVKESK. V shed 0 bases and J shed 2 bases, with 8 bases lying between them. CDR3 length: 14 amino acids. The DNA of the CDR3 is TGTGCCAGCAGCCAAGAACAGGACACCTACGAGCAGTACGTC. Its protein is CASSQEQDTYEQYV.

The chain combines TRBV4-1 with TRBJ1-3, with a tentative D call TRBD1 (6 bases). V gave up 9 bases and J gave up 10 bases, with 22 bases separating them. Germline CDR1 reads MGHRA; CDR2 reads YSYEKL. This CDR3 is 14 amino acids long. The CDR3 coding sequence is TGCGCCAGTCTCCTACAGGGAAAGGTGGAGACCATATATTTT. Translating it yields CASLLQGKVETIYF.

This chain links TRBV19 with TRBJ2-4, with D unclear. This CDR3 has 14 residues. Trimming stripped 4 bases from V and 2 bases from J, with 9 bases between. Germline CDR1 is LNHDA and CDR2 is SQIVND (reference sequence). The CDR3 here is CASSTTDTKNIQYF. The CDR3 DNA reads as TGTGCCAGTAGTACCACAGATACCAAAAACATTCAGTACTTC.

V gene TRBV4-1 combines with J gene TRBJ2-7; 9 bases fit TRBD1. The V and J ends lost 4 bases and 2 bases, in that order; junction bases with no gene match: 6. The CDR3 has 15 residues. CDR1 is MGHRA, CDR2 YSYEKL, per germline. The CDR3 DNA reads as TGCGCCAGCAGCCCGTCCGGGACAGGGACCTACGAGCAGTACTTC. It translates to CASSPSGTGTYEQYF.

The V call is TRBV6-2 or TRBV6-3, the J call TRBJ2-2; 9 bases match TRBD1. Germline CDR1 MNHEY, CDR2 SVGEGT. V lost 5 bases to trimming and J lost 1 base; unmatched junction nucleotides: 5. CDR3 length: 16 residues. The CDR3 loop is CASSPPGQGNTGELFF. The CDR3 nucleotides read TGTGCCAGCAGTCCCCCGGGACAGGGGAACACCGGGGAGCTGTTTTTT.

The CDR3 sequence is CASSLAHQGYTF. As DNA, the CDR3 is TGTGCCAGCAGCTTAGCCCATCAGGGCTACACCTTC. The rearrangement uses TRBV7-8 and TRBJ1-2; D gene ambiguous. This CDR3 is 12 amino acids long. V was clipped by 0 bases and J by 8 bases, with 7 bases between them. CDR1 is SGHVS, CDR2 FQNEAQ, per germline.

The chain carries TRBV19 and TRBJ1-2; the match to TRBD1 covers 7 bases. This CDR3 is built from 14 residues. Trimming at V came to 7 bases and at J to 0 bases, leaving 5 bases not matched to a gene. The germline V gene encodes CDR1 LNHDA and CDR2 SQIVND (reference sequence). CDR3 residues: CASTRTGANYGYTF. The CDR3 bases are TGTGCCAGTACCCGGACAGGAGCTAACTATGGCTACACCTTC.

The chain links TRBV28 to TRBJ2-7; 7 bases map to TRBD2. CDR1 is MDHEN, CDR2 SYDVKM, per germline. This CDR3 spans 12 amino acids. With 7 bases clipped from V and 6 bases from J, the junction kept 6 bases outside the gene matches. As DNA, the CDR3 is TGTGCCAGCACCTCCCCGGGGGGCGAGCAGTACTTC. Its protein product is CASTSPGGEQYF.

V and J are TRBV7-3 and TRBJ2-1, with 7 bases fitting TRBD2. CDR1 and CDR2 (germline): SGHTA, FQGTGA. Trimming cost V 4 bases and J 9 bases; bases outside gene matches: 6. The CDR3 runs to 13 residues. DNA for the CDR3: TGTGCCAGCAGCTGGACTAGTCGCGGTGAGCAGTTCTTC. Its translation: CASSWTSRGEQFF.

The chain is built from TRBV7-8 and TRBJ2-7; 14 bases match TRBD2. V shed 5 bases and J 3 bases; nucleotides not matched to a gene: 6. CDR1 is SGHVS, CDR2 FQNEAQ, per germline. This CDR3 comprises 16 residues. The CDR3 loop reads CASSQGLAGAGYEQYV. The CDR3, as DNA: TGTGCCAGCAGCCAGGGACTAGCGGGAGCTGGCTACGAGCAGTACGTC.

This chain connects TRBV14 to TRBJ2-1; D possibly corresponds to TRBD2 (7 bases). The germline V gene has CDR1 SGHDN and CDR2 FVKESK. The CDR3 is 14 amino acids. The ends were cut back, 0 bases at V and 9 bases at J, with 12 bases in the middle. CDR3 loop: CASSQDRGASEQFF. CDR3 DNA: TGTGCCAGCAGCCAAGATCGGGGGGCGAGTGAGCAGTTCTTC.

V and J are TRBV12-3 or TRBV12-4 and TRBJ2-2; D not resolved. The CDR3 has 13 residues. V lost 5 bases and J lost 5, with 9 bases in between. CDR3: CASSPQQTGELFF. CDR3 sequence (DNA): TGTGCCAGCAGTCCCCAACAGACCGGGGAGCTGTTTTTT.

This sequence joins TRBV6-6 and TRBJ1-5, with TRBD1 identical over 8 bases. From germline, CDR1 is MNHNY and CDR2 SVGAGI (reference sequence). V was pared by 2 bases and J by 7 bases, with 7 bases of the junction left unmatched. The CDR3 loop spans 15 amino acids. The DNA of the CDR3 is TGTGCCAGCAGTTACACTGGACAGGGCGGGCAGCCCCAGCATTTT. Amino acids: CASSYTGQGGQPQHF.

V is TRBV5-1 and J is TRBJ2-7; 8 bases agree with TRBD1. CDR3 length: 15 amino acids. The V segment lost 4 bases and the J segment 2 bases; nucleotides outside the gene matches: 8. The germline gives CDR1 SGHRS, CDR2 YFSETQ. In DNA form, the CDR3 reads TGCGCCAGCAGCCCTGACAGGGGTCTCGCCTACGAGCAGTACTTC. Protein sequence: CASSPDRGLAYEQYF.

The rearrangement uses TRBV5-1 and TRBJ2-3; tentatively, D is TRBD2 (6 bases). Trimming cost V 0 bases and J 4 bases, with 9 bases left between them. The CDR3 sequence is 14 residues long. Germline assignment: CDR1 SGHRS and CDR2 YFSETQ. For the CDR3, the DNA is TGCGCCAGCAGCTTGGGGTCTAGCGCAGATACGCAGTATTTT. Translated: CASSLGSSADTQYF.

This chain joins TRBV4-2 and TRBJ2-3; 14 bases agree with TRBD2. The germline CDR1 and CDR2 sequences are LGHNA and YNFKEQ. The CDR3 loop spans 21 amino acids. Trimming removed 4 bases from V and 6 bases from J; junction bases left unmatched: 21. DNA of the CDR3: TGTGCCAGCAGCCTACTAACGACTAGCGGGAGGGCAAGGCGAGGCGCGGATACGCAGTATTTT. This sequence encodes CASSLLTTSGRARRGADTQYF.

This chain connects TRBV19 to TRBJ1-1, with D unresolved. The CDR3 runs 14 residues. V gave up 6 bases and J gave up 4 bases, with 15 bases separating them. Looked up from germline, CDR1 is LNHDA and CDR2 is SQIVND (reference sequence). The CDR3 reads CASRTTGSSTEAFF. DNA for the CDR3: TGTGCCAGTAGAACCACCGGGTCCTCCACTGAAGCTTTCTTT.

DNA of the CDR3: TGCAGCGTTGAGGATAGCAACACAGATACGCAGTATTTT. Protein sequence: CSVEDSNTDTQYF. This chain links TRBV29-1 with TRBJ2-3; D call uncertain. Germline values: CDR1 SQVTM, CDR2 ANQGSEA. This CDR3 is 13 amino acids long. V gave up 3 bases and J gave up 2 bases, with 9 bases separating them.

Points on this clone: The identical CDR3 is also encoded by other nucleotide sequences in the sample. This chain connects TRBV19 to TRBJ1-5, with 7 bases identical to TRBD1. The trim removed 4 bases at V and 1 base at J, leaving 1 base unmatched. Germline assignment: CDR1 LNHDA and CDR2 SQIVND (reference sequence). This CDR3 is 14 amino acids long. CDR3 region: CASSTTGSNQPQHF. CDR3 sequence (DNA): TGTGCCAGTAGTACGACAGGGAGCAATCAGCCCCAGCATTTT.

The V call is TRBV19, the J call TRBJ2-4; possibly TRBD1 for D (7 bases). Germline-derived CDR1 and CDR2 are LNHDA and SQIVND (reference sequence). The CDR3 runs to 18 residues. Trimming left V 8 bases short and J 2 bases short, with 25 bases between. The CDR3 sequence is CASAVGGRGERTKNIQYF. CDR3 nucleotide sequence: TGTGCCAGTGCCGTAGGTGGCAGGGGGGAGAGAACCAAAAACATTCAGTACTTC. The full variable domain, in which reference TRBV19 and TRBJ2-4 provide the parts outside the CDR3, is DGGITQSPKYLFRKEGQNVTLSCEQNLNHDAMYWYRQDPGQGLRLIYYSQIVNDFQKGDIAEGYSVSREKKESFPLTVTSAQKNPTAFYLCASAVGGRGERTKNIQYFGAGTRLSVL.

CDR3 sequence (DNA): TGTGCCAGCAGCGCACTACAGGGCTCCGGGGAGCTGTTTTTT. Residues: CASSALQGSGELFF. This chain links TRBV9 with TRBJ2-2, with TRBD1 as a possible D gene (6 bases). With 3 bases removed from V and 6 bases from J, the gap between germline ends came to 12 bases. CDR3 length equals 14 residues. The V gene's germline CDR1 is SGDLS and CDR2 YYNGEE.